This is a list of T cell receptor beta chains from one sample in a study of early T cells in non-severe SARS-CoV-2 infection. Each CDR3 protein is one row after TCRdb ran MiXCR on the 5' RACE reads. Of roughly 24,000 distinct CDR3 sequences in the sample, 5% were seen once. Sequencing input: whole blood. The receptors come from an adult who was a healthcare worker with PCR-confirmed SARS-CoV-2 infection or an uninfected control (not recorded which). The CDR3 runs from the conserved cysteine through the conserved F or W. D genes are given only for firm matches. Rows may omit the clone size; those that give it use once, few, many or a size class.

abundance,d_gene,j_gene,v_gene,CDR3nt,CDR3aa
.,.,TRBJ1-2,TRBV10-3,TGTGCCACAGGAACTCCCGACAGTTATGGCTACACCTTC,CATGTPDSYGYTF
many,TRBD1,TRBJ1-2,TRBV12-3/TRBV12-4,TGTGCCAGCAGTTCGACAGGGGCTAACTATGGCTACACCTTC,CASSSTGANYGYTF
many,.,TRBJ1-2,TRBV2,TGTGCCAGCAGTGAGCGGAGGCCCTATGGCTACACCTTC,CASSERRPYGYTF
.,.,TRBJ1-2,TRBV6-1,TGTGCCAGCAGTGTCCTTGACCTATTAGGGTATGGCTACACCTTC,CASSVLDLLGYGYTF
many,.,TRBJ1-1,TRBV20-1,TGCAGTGCTCAAGGGTCGGGGAACACTGAAGCTTTCTTT,CSAQGSGNTEAFF
many,.,TRBJ2-1,TRBV10-1,TGCGCCAGCAGTGAGTCGGTCTACAAACCCTACAATGAGCAGTTCTTC,CASSESVYKPYNEQFF
many,.,TRBJ1-6,TRBV7-2,TGTGCCAGCAGCAAGGTGGGACGGATTCTATCACCCCTCCACTTT,CASSKVGRILSPLHF
many,TRBD1,TRBJ1-5,TRBV4-1,TGCGCCAGCAGCGAAGAGAGACAGGGAGGCAATCAGCCCCAGCATTTT,CASSEERQGGNQPQHF
many,.,TRBJ1-1,TRBV18,TGTGCCAGCTCACCAGGGGCTGAAGCTTTCTTT,CASSPGAEAFF
few,.,TRBJ1-1,TRBV14,TGTGCCAGCAGCCCACCCTGGCAGGGTCGAGGGACTGAAGCTTTCTTT,CASSPPWQGRGTEAFF
many,TRBD1,TRBJ1-1,TRBV5-1,TGCGCCAGCAGCTGGGACAGGGGGCCTGAAGCTTTCTTT,CASSWDRGPEAFF
medium-sized,.,TRBJ2-5,TRBV7-6,TGTGCCAGCAGCTTAGGACGGCGCCAAGAGACCCAGTACTTC,CASSLGRRQETQYF
.,TRBD1,TRBJ1-5,TRBV6-1,TGTGCCTCAGCAGGGGGTAGCAATCAGCCCCAGCATTTT,CASAGGSNQPQHF
few,.,TRBJ1-2,TRBV20-1,TGCAGTGCTAGAGATGACCTGAGGGACTATGGCTACACCTTC,CSARDDLRDYGYTF
many,.,TRBJ2-3,TRBV19,TGTGCCAGTAGTGCCCCTCGCGGGGCCTTCACAGATACGCAGTATTTT,CASSAPRGAFTDTQYF
many,.,TRBJ2-7,TRBV7-2,TGTGCCAGCAGCCCCGGAGGAGGGTACTACGAGCAGTACTTC,CASSPGGGYYEQYF
many,TRBD1,TRBJ1-6,TRBV3-1,TGTGCCAGCAGCCACCGGGACAGGTCGGGTTCACCCCTCCACTTT,CASSHRDRSGSPLHF
many,.,TRBJ2-5,TRBV18,TGTGCCAGCTCACCACGGGACATGGGGGAGACCCAGTACTTC,CASSPRDMGETQYF
many,TRBD1,TRBJ1-1,TRBV7-2,TGTGCCAGCAGCTTTGACAGGGGGAACACTGAAGCTTTCTTT,CASSFDRGNTEAFF
.,.,TRBJ2-3,TRBV6-4,TGTGCCAGCAGTGACTCGTGGCGCCTAGGTGGTGCAGATACGCAGTATTTT,CASSDSWRLGGADTQYF
many,.,TRBJ2-3,TRBV4-2,TGTGCCAGCGGAGCGCGGACTACTGATACGCAGTATTTT,CASGARTTDTQYF
.,TRBD1,TRBJ1-1,TRBV27,TGTGCCAGCTTTAGACTCGGACAGGCTCTGTTGGGGATAACTGAAGCTTTCTTT,CASFRLGQALLGITEAFF
medium-sized,.,TRBJ2-4,TRBV29-1,TGCAGCGTTGACGAGGGGGACGGCAAAAACATTCAGTACTTC,CSVDEGDGKNIQYF
.,TRBD1,TRBJ1-3,TRBV5-1,TGCGCCAGCAGCTTGAAGGGGGCAGACGGAAACACCATATATTTT,CASSLKGADGNTIYF
many,.,TRBJ1-1,TRBV29-1,TGCAGCTCCGAGGGGTTTGGGAACACTGAAGCTTTCTTT,CSSEGFGNTEAFF
few,.,TRBJ2-7,TRBV2,TGTGCCAGCCTTGGACAGTTTAGTCGCTACGAGCAGTACTTC,CASLGQFSRYEQYF
.,.,TRBJ2-1,TRBV19,TGTGCCAGTAGCCCACAGCACTACAATGAGCAGTTCTTC,CASSPQHYNEQFF
many,.,TRBJ2-7,TRBV28,TGTGCCAGCCGGGGACTGAGCTACGAGCAGTACTTC,CASRGLSYEQYF
.,TRBD1,TRBJ1-2,TRBV7-6,TGTGCCAGCAGCCCCCGGACAGGGGATCGTGGCTACACCTTC,CASSPRTGDRGYTF
many,.,TRBJ2-1,TRBV19,TGTGCCAGTAACGGTGTGGCTGCGCAGTTCTTC,CASNGVAAQFF
many,.,TRBJ2-5,TRBV19,TGTGCCAGTAGTATAGACCGGACGGCCCAAGAGACCCAGTACTTC,CASSIDRTAQETQYF
many,TRBD2,TRBJ2-7,TRBV6-4,TGTGCCAGCAGTGACCGGGAGGGCGAGCAGTACTTC,CASSDREGEQYF
many,TRBD2,TRBJ2-3,TRBV11-3,TGTGCCAGCAGCTTAGACCGCGGGGGGACAACAGATACGCAGTATTTT,CASSLDRGGTTDTQYF
many,.,TRBJ2-6,TRBV28,TGTGGGACGTTCTGGGCCAACGTCCTGACTTTC,CGTFWANVLTF
many,.,TRBJ2-1,TRBV3-1,TGTGCCAGCAGCCAAGTCAGGCGCCTCTACAATGAGCAGTTCTTC,CASSQVRRLYNEQFF
few,TRBD1,TRBJ2-5,TRBV5-1,TGCGCCAGCAGCGCCGGGGACAGTCCAGAGACCCAGTACTTC,CASSAGDSPETQYF
many,.,TRBJ2-3,TRBV12-3/TRBV12-4,TGTGCCAGCAGTTTGGGCGCACCAGATACGCAGTATTTT,CASSLGAPDTQYF
many,.,TRBJ1-5,TRBV20-1,TGCAGTGCTAGAGTAACGACCAATCAGCCCCAGCATTTT,CSARVTTNQPQHF
many,.,TRBJ2-7,TRBV7-9,TGTGCCAGCAGCTCCTCAGTCCCCTCCTACGAGCAGTACTTC,CASSSSVPSYEQYF
.,.,TRBJ2-7,TRBV12-3/TRBV12-4,TGTGCCAGCAGTTTCCAGCTCTCCTACGAGCAGTACTTC,CASSFQLSYEQYF
.,.,TRBJ1-5,TRBV6-4,TGTGCCAGCAGCCACCCGAGGGATAGCAATCAGCCCCAGCATTTT,CASSHPRDSNQPQHF
many,.,TRBJ1-1,TRBV7-9,TGTGCCAGCAGCTTAGATGGTGGTACTGAAGCTTTCTTT,CASSLDGGTEAFF
many,TRBD2,TRBJ2-1,TRBV28,TGTGCCAGCAGTTCTGCCGGGACTAGCGGGGGCCGTAAGCAGTTCTTC,CASSSAGTSGGRKQFF
many,.,TRBJ1-1,TRBV2,TGTGCCAGCAGGCTGAACACTGAAGCTTTCTTT,CASRLNTEAFF
medium-sized,TRBD1,TRBJ2-7,TRBV7-9,TGTGCCAGCAGCAACCGGGACAGGGCCTCCTACGAGCAGTACTTC,CASSNRDRASYEQYF
many,.,TRBJ1-5,TRBV7-2,TGTGCCAGCAGCTTGGCCTATCAGCCCCAGCATTTT,CASSLAYQPQHF
many,TRBD2,TRBJ2-1,TRBV20-1,TGCAGTGCTAGTAAGGGACTAGGAGAGCAGTTCTTC,CSASKGLGEQFF
many,TRBD1,TRBJ2-2,TRBV19,TGTGCCAGTAGTATAACAGGGGGCGCAACCGGGGAGCTGTTTTTT,CASSITGGATGELFF
medium-sized,.,TRBJ1-5,TRBV18,TGTGCCAGCTCACCATCAGGGGTGAGAAGCAATCAGCCCCAGCATTTT,CASSPSGVRSNQPQHF
many,.,TRBJ2-3,TRBV29-1,TGCAGCGTTGAGGTTGCAGGGAAAGATACGCAGTATTTT,CSVEVAGKDTQYF